The 31 T cell receptor beta chains presented below share a single source sample, sequenced in a study of T cells in localized non-small cell lung cancer. This table comes from immunoSEQ multiplex PCR, and its TCRdb copy is limited to in-frame clones, with some not included. This table has around 78,000 clones, 85% to 90% appearing once. The source was peripheral blood, collected before any cancer treatment. The source of these receptors is a woman aged 35-75 years with stage I squamous cell lung carcinoma.

The chain links TRBV6-5 to TRBJ1-2; a possible D gene is TRBD1 (5 bases). CDR3 length: 13 amino acids. The V and J ends lost 5 bases and 2 bases respectively, with 9 bases between them. CDR1 MNHEY and CDR2 SVGAGI come from the germline V gene. As DNA, the CDR3 is TGTGCCAGCAGTAGGGACCGAAACTATGGCTACACCTTC. Its protein is CASSRDRNYGYTF.

This clone was found once. The chain joins TRBV10-3 to TRBJ1-1; 7 bases are a match to TRBD1. V shed 6 bases and J 2 bases; nucleotides not matched to a gene: 6. The length of the CDR3 is 14 residues. Looked up from germline, CDR1 is ENHRY and CDR2 is SYGVKD. CDR3 protein: CAIRRGQDNTEAFF. The CDR3 DNA reads TGTGCCATCAGACGTGGACAGGATAACACTGAAGCTTTCTTT.

The chain joins TRBV5-6 to TRBJ1-6; possible D gene TRBD1, 5 bases. The V end was cut by 7 bases, the J end by 8 bases, with 16 bases between. The CDR3 is 14 amino acids. The germline V gene has CDR1 SGHDT and CDR2 YYEEEE. Here the CDR3 reads CASGYWRGDSPLHF. The CDR3 DNA is TGTGCCAGCGGGTATTGGAGGGGTGATTCACCCCTCCACTTT.

The genes are TRBV5-5 and TRBJ1-2, with TRBD1 identical over 8 bases. V was clipped by 4 bases and J by 2 bases; unmatched bases: 4. Per germline, CDR1 SGHKS and CDR2 YYEKEE (reference sequence). The CDR3 length is 14 residues. CDR3 sequence (DNA): TGTGCCAGCAGCGTACAGGGGGAAAACTATGGCTACACCTTC. Amino acid sequence: CASSVQGENYGYTF.

The V and J genes are TRBV25-1 and TRBJ2-5; the D call may be TRBD1 or TRBD2 (5 bases each). Trimming removed 6 bases from V and 5 bases from J, with 25 bases in between. CDR1 is MGHDK, CDR2 SYGVNS, per germline. The CDR3 is made up of 17 amino acids. For the CDR3, the DNA is TGTGCCAGCAGGGGAAGCTCCGCATGGGGCGGCGGGGAGACCCAGTACTTC. This codes for CASRGSSAWGGGETQYF.

This clone was seen only once. The chain uses TRBV6-5 and TRBJ2-7; 7 nucleotides match TRBD2. From germline, CDR1 is MNHEY and CDR2 SVGAGI. The V segment lost 2 bases and the J segment 0 bases; nucleotides outside the gene matches: 4. The CDR3 runs to 15 residues. CDR3 nucleotides: TGTGCCAGCAGTTACCTACGGACTAGCTCCTACGAGCAGTACTTC. As protein: CASSYLRTSSYEQYF.

The chain has TRBV29-1 and TRBJ2-5; D gene uncertain. V lost 4 bases, J lost 6 bases, and 12 bases lay in between. This CDR3 has 12 amino acids. Germline CDR1 and CDR2: SQVTM and ANQGSEA. The CDR3 protein is CSVVLVRQTQYF. The CDR3 nucleotides read TGCAGCGTTGTACTTGTTCGACAGACCCAGTACTTC.

As for this clone: Other DNA variants within this sample encode the same CDR3. This chain connects TRBV30 to TRBJ2-6; TRBD1 is a possible D gene (6 bases). The CDR3 totals 14 residues. The germline V gene encodes CDR1 GTSNPN and CDR2 SVGIG (reference sequence). With 4 bases removed from V and 3 bases from J, the gap between germline ends came to 10 bases. CDR3 sequence: CAWMGAGGANVLTF. In DNA, the CDR3 is TGTGCCTGGATGGGGGCGGGTGGGGCCAACGTCCTGACTTTC.

DNA of the CDR3: TGTGCCATCAGCTCTGGACTCGCGAACACTGAAGCTTTCTTT. Translation: CAISSGLANTEAFF. The chain joins TRBV10-3 to TRBJ1-1; D is ambiguous. V was trimmed by 6 bases and J by 1 base, leaving 12 bases between them. This CDR3 is built from 14 residues. Looked up from germline, CDR1 is ENHRY and CDR2 is SYGVKD.

V gene TRBV6-5 combines with J gene TRBJ1-4, with TRBD1 matching over 9 bases. The germline V gene encodes CDR1 MNHEY and CDR2 SVGAGI. The trim removed 4 bases at V and 5 bases at J, leaving 8 bases unmatched. This CDR3 is built from 16 residues. The CDR3 protein is CASSSGQGFGNEKLFF. The CDR3 nucleotides read TGTGCCAGCAGTTCGGGACAGGGATTTGGAAATGAAAAACTGTTTTTT.

The CDR3 reads CASWGVNYGYTF. The CDR3 DNA is TGTGCCAGCTGGGGGGTGAACTATGGCTACACCTTC. J is TRBJ1-2 and V is TRBV6-5; D is perhaps TRBD1 (5 bases). The CDR3 is made up of 12 amino acids. Trimming pared 8 bases from V and 2 bases from J, leaving 9 bases between. Germline loops: CDR1 MNHEY, CDR2 SVGAGI.

The chain employs TRBV6-5 and TRBJ1-5, with 7 bases aligning to TRBD1. The germline V gene has CDR1 MNHEY and CDR2 SVGAGI. V was clipped by 5 bases and J by 4 bases; unmatched bases: 5. The CDR3 extends over 14 amino acids. This CDR3 reads CASSRQGRNQPQHF. The CDR3 DNA is TGTGCCAGCAGTCGACAGGGAAGGAATCAGCCCCAGCATTTT.

The genes are TRBV7-9 and TRBJ2-5; a possible D gene is TRBD1 (5 bases). This CDR3 has 15 residues. The germline CDR1 and CDR2 sequences are SEHNR and FQNEAQ (reference sequence). The V end lost 6 bases, the J end lost 1 base, and 15 bases lay between the germline ends. The chain's CDR3 is CASSQGTGSQETQYF. As DNA, the CDR3 is TGTGCCAGCAGTCAGGGTACAGGTTCCCAAGAGACCCAGTACTTC.

The CDR3 reads CASSGTGGEVQPQHF. The CDR3 bases are TGTGCCAGCTCGGGGACAGGGGGCGAGGTTCAGCCCCAGCATTTT. The genes are TRBV18 and TRBJ1-5; 12 bases line up with TRBD1. The CDR3 loop spans 15 amino acids. Trimming removed 6 bases from V and 6 bases from J; junction bases left unmatched: 6. Germline CDR1 reads KGHSH; CDR2 reads LQKENI. Variable domain in full (rest from reference TRBV18 and TRBJ1-5): NAGVMQNPRHLVRRRGQEARLRCSPMKGHSHVYWYRQLPEEGLKFMVYLQKENIIDESGMPKERFSAEFPKEGPSILRIQQVVRGDSAAYFCASSGTGGEVQPQHFGDGTRLSIL.

This clone was seen just once. The chain employs TRBV9 and TRBJ2-7; 7 bases align to TRBD1. The V gene end was trimmed by 4 bases and the J gene end by 5 bases; junction bases not matched to a gene: 12. CDR1 is SGDLS and CDR2 is YYNGEE in the germline V gene. This CDR3 contains 15 residues. This CDR3 reads CASSYSGQTTHEQYF. CDR3 nucleotides: TGTGCCAGCAGCTATTCGGGACAGACTACGCACGAGCAGTACTTC. Full variable domain (outside the CDR3, taken from reference TRBV9 and TRBJ2-7): DSGVTQTPKHLITATGQRVTLRCSPRSGDLSVYWYQQSLDQGLQFLIQYYNGEERAKGNILERFSAQQFPDLHSELNLSSLELGDSALYFCASSYSGQTTHEQYFGPGTRLTVT.

The chain has TRBV20-1 and TRBJ1-2; D unresolved. Germline CDR1 and CDR2: DFQATT and SNEGSKA (reference sequence). The CDR3 covers 11 residues. CDR3 region: CIVGSGYGYTF. DNA of the CDR3: TGCATAGTCGGCTCGGGCTATGGCTACACCTTC.

The chain combines TRBV30 with TRBJ2-7; no clear D gene. Germline-derived CDR1 and CDR2 are GTSNPN and SVGIG (reference sequence). The CDR3 has 12 amino acids. V was cut by 2 bases and J by 2 bases, with 7 bases left in between. CDR3 loop: CAWSYLTYEQYF. The CDR3 nucleotides read TGTGCCTGGAGTTACCTTACCTACGAGCAGTACTTC.

The CDR3: CASMGSQETQYF. CDR3 nucleotides: TGTGCCAGTATGGGCAGCCAAGAGACCCAGTACTTC. This chain connects TRBV19 to TRBJ2-5; D call uncertain. CDR3 length: 12 residues. Looked up from germline, CDR1 is LNHDA and CDR2 is SQIVND (reference sequence). Trimming left V 7 bases short and J 1 base short, with 7 bases between. The full variable domain, in which reference TRBV19 and TRBJ2-5 provide the parts outside the CDR3, is DGGITQSPKYLFRKEGQNVTLSCEQNLNHDAMYWYRQDPGQGLRLIYYSQIVNDFQKGDIAEGYSVSREKKESFPLTVTSAQKNPTAFYLCASMGSQETQYFGPGTRLLVL.

This clone appeared a single time. This chain connects TRBV5-6 to TRBJ1-1; maybe TRBD1 (6 bases). The V end lost 1 base, the J end lost 4 bases, and 17 bases lay between the germline ends. This CDR3 contains 16 residues. CDR1 SGHDT and CDR2 YYEEEE come from the germline V gene. For the CDR3, the DNA is TGTGCCAGCAGCTTGTGGGGGGCGCGGGGAAGCACTGAAGCTTTCTTT. This codes for CASSLWGARGSTEAFF.

This chain uses TRBV19 with TRBJ1-1; 7 positions match TRBD1. This CDR3 has 14 amino acids. Looked up from germline, CDR1 is LNHDA and CDR2 is SQIVND (reference sequence). V lost 5 bases to trimming and J lost 4 bases; unmatched junction nucleotides: 7. DNA for the CDR3: TGTGCCAGTAGTTCAGAACAGGGGATCACTGAAGCTTTCTTT. Translation: CASSSEQGITEAFF.

V and J are TRBV5-1 and TRBJ1-4; TRBD1 agrees at 7 bases. V shed 7 bases, J shed 1 base, and the junction held 4 bases outside the gene matches. The CDR3 contains 14 residues. From germline, CDR1 is SGHRS and CDR2 YFSETQ. CDR3 sequence: CASRRQGTNEKLFF. CDR3 nucleotides: TGCGCCAGCCGGAGACAGGGAACTAATGAAAAACTGTTTTTT.

The V and J genes are TRBV18 and TRBJ1-6, with 7 bases fitting TRBD1. Per the germline V gene, CDR1 is KGHSH and CDR2 is LQKENI. The CDR3 runs 15 residues. The V segment lost 3 bases and the J segment 8 bases; nucleotides outside the gene matches: 7. Here the CDR3 DNA reads TGTGCCAGCTCACCGACAGGGTCTCGGGATTCACCCCTCCACTTT. The encoded protein is CASSPTGSRDSPLHF. Using reference TRBV18 and TRBJ1-6 for the parts outside the CDR3, the full variable domain is NAGVMQNPRHLVRRRGQEARLRCSPMKGHSHVYWYRQLPEEGLKFMVYLQKENIIDESGMPKERFSAEFPKEGPSILRIQQVVRGDSAAYFCASSPTGSRDSPLHFGNGTRLTVT.

The chain uses TRBV7-2 and TRBJ1-1; D not certain. The CDR3 has 13 amino acids. Trimming shortened V by 4 bases and J by 6 bases, and 12 bases separated the two germline ends. CDR1 is SGHTA and CDR2 is FQGNSA in the germline V gene. The CDR3 DNA sequence: TGTGCCAGCAGCTCGTTCAGGAGCGCTGAAGCTTTCTTT. This codes for CASSSFRSAEAFF.

CDR3 coding DNA: TGTGCCATCAGTGAGGTGGCCAGCTCCTACAATGAGCAGTTCTTC. Encoded protein: CAISEVASSYNEQFF. The chain uses TRBV10-3 and TRBJ2-1; no firm D call. Trimming stripped 2 bases from V and 0 bases from J, with 8 bases between. This CDR3 has 15 residues. Germline V gives CDR1 ENHRY, CDR2 SYGVKD.

The chain couples TRBV18 to TRBJ1-1, with 7 bases aligning to TRBD1. Germline trimming cut 3 bases from V and 5 bases from J; bases unmatched to any gene: 3. CDR1 KGHSH and CDR2 LQKENI come from the germline V gene. This CDR3 is 13 amino acids long. In DNA form, the CDR3 reads TGTGCCAGCTCACCGAGCAGGGGGACTGAAGCTTTCTTT. Translation gives CASSPSRGTEAFF. Full variable domain (outside the CDR3, taken from reference TRBV18 and TRBJ1-1): NAGVMQNPRHLVRRRGQEARLRCSPMKGHSHVYWYRQLPEEGLKFMVYLQKENIIDESGMPKERFSAEFPKEGPSILRIQQVVRGDSAAYFCASSPSRGTEAFFGQGTRLTVV.

This clone was seen once. The chain joins TRBV10-3 to TRBJ1-1, with a weak D call TRBD1 (5 bases). Trimming took off 2 bases at V and 5 bases at J, with 6 bases between the two ends. Germline values: CDR1 ENHRY, CDR2 SYGVKD. The CDR3 spans 12 residues. CDR3 nucleotides: TGTGCCATCAGTGAGGGGGGGACTGAAGCTTTCTTT. This encodes CAISEGGTEAFF.

The J gene is TRBJ2-1, the V gene TRBV5-1; unclear D gene. The CDR3 is 13 amino acids. The germline CDR1 and CDR2 sequences are SGHRS and YFSETQ. Trimming stripped 1 base from V and 8 bases from J, with 10 bases between. The CDR3 DNA is TGCGCCAGCAGCTTGTCCGGGTTTTATGAGCAGTTCTTC. Protein product: CASSLSGFYEQFF.

This rearrangement joins TRBV7-2 to TRBJ2-1; the match to TRBD2 covers 7 bases. CDR1 is SGHTA, CDR2 FQGNSA, per germline. Trimming at V came to 0 bases and at J to 4 bases, leaving 6 bases not matched to a gene. This CDR3 contains 16 residues. In nucleotides, the CDR3 is TGTGCCAGCAGCTTAGCTTCCGGGACTACTTACAATGAGCAGTTCTTC. Encoded protein: CASSLASGTTYNEQFF.

This chain joins TRBV7-2 and TRBJ1-2, with TRBD1 matching over 10 bases. V lost 7 bases to trimming and J lost 7 bases; unmatched junction nucleotides: 12. The CDR3 sequence is 15 residues long. CDR1 is SGHTA and CDR2 is FQGNSA in the germline V gene. In DNA, the CDR3 is TGTGCCAGCACCCAAGATAGACAGGGGGCTGGTGGCTACACCTTC. As protein: CASTQDRQGAGGYTF.

This clone has only one observation. The chain couples TRBV2 to TRBJ1-1; D is unresolved. V was clipped by 6 bases and J by 0 bases, with 8 bases between them. CDR3 length: 13 residues. Germline CDR1 SNHLY, CDR2 FYNNEI. CDR3 amino acids: CASSAVMNTEAFF. As DNA, the CDR3 is TGTGCCAGCAGCGCCGTAATGAACACTGAAGCTTTCTTT.

This rearrangement joins TRBV16 to TRBJ1-1; D is uncertain. Germline lookup yields CDR1 KGHSY and CDR2 FQNENV. Between the trimmed V and J ends, which lost 2 bases and 2 bases, there was a span of 6 bases. The CDR3 consists of 13 residues. The CDR3 region has the DNA TGTGCCAGCAGCCAACGGCCCAACACTGAAGCTTTCTTT. Translating it yields CASSQRPNTEAFF.